Each of the 20 T cell receptor beta chains below was sequenced from the same sample in a study of T cell responses to AZD1222 COVID-19 vaccine. Sequencing was performed with immunoSEQ multiplex PCR; in TCRdb, only in-frame clones are kept and a portion is missing. The table records 80,000 or so clones, more than 85% of them present only once. Sequencing was performed on peripheral blood, taken 28 days after the second AZD1222 dose. Receptor source: an adult who received the AZD1222 COVID-19 vaccine.

This chain connects TRBV29-1 to TRBJ2-3, with D perhaps assigned TRBD1 or TRBD2 (6 bases each). This CDR3 spans 15 amino acids. Germline V gives CDR1 SQVTM, CDR2 ANQGSEA. V was shortened by 6 bases and J by 0 bases, with 16 bases between the two germline ends. The CDR3 protein is CSVPVGGVSTDTQYF. The CDR3, as DNA: TGCAGCGTGCCCGTCGGGGGCGTGAGCACAGATACGCAGTATTTT.

V and J are TRBV2 and TRBJ2-2; TRBD2 matches at 7 bases. This CDR3 region has 15 residues. Germline V gene sequence: CDR1 SNHLY, CDR2 FYNNEI. V gave up 3 bases and J gave up 7 bases; unmatched junction bases: 8. The CDR3, as DNA: TGTGCCAGCAGTGAGGGACTACCCGGGGACGGGGAGCTGTTTTTT. Residues: CASSEGLPGDGELFF. The full variable domain, completed using reference TRBV2 and TRBJ2-2, is EPEVTQTPSHQVTQMGQEVILRCVPISNHLYFYWYRQILGQKVEFLVSFYNNEISEKSEIFDDQFSVERPDGSNFTLKIRSTKLEDSAMYFCASSEGLPGDGELFFGEGSRLTVL.

This chain uses TRBV7-2 with TRBJ2-5; a possible D gene is TRBD1 (6 bases). V was trimmed by 8 bases and J by 5 bases, leaving 21 bases between them. The CDR3 has 15 amino acids. Looked up from germline, CDR1 is SGHTA and CDR2 is FQGNSA. CDR3 bases: TGTGCCAGCGGACAGAAAGGTGGGGAATGGGAGACCCAGTACTTC. Translated, it gives CASGQKGGEWETQYF.

This rearrangement joins TRBV6-1 to TRBJ2-1, with TRBD2 identical over 8 bases. The CDR3 has 16 amino acids. CDR1 and CDR2 from the germline V gene are MNHNS and SASEGT. V shed 4 bases, J shed 9 bases, and the junction held 14 bases outside the gene matches. This CDR3 reads CASSAPSGGRDGEQFF. The CDR3 DNA follows: TGTGCCAGCAGTGCTCCCTCGGGGGGGAGAGACGGTGAGCAGTTCTTC.

J is TRBJ1-3 and V is TRBV30; D is unclear. V lost 4 bases to trimming and J lost 0 bases, with 19 bases between them. CDR3 length: 17 residues. The germline CDR1 and CDR2 sequences are GTSNPN and SVGIG (reference sequence). The CDR3 is CAWTPVVNPSSGNTIYF. CDR3 nucleotides: TGTGCCTGGACCCCTGTGGTAAATCCGAGCTCTGGAAACACCATATATTTT.

The V call is TRBV7-9, the J call TRBJ1-4; D is perhaps TRBD1 (6 bases). Germline CDR1 and CDR2: SEHNR and FQNEAQ (reference sequence). V was clipped by 2 bases and J by 8 bases, with 9 bases between them. The CDR3 is 13 residues long. The DNA of the CDR3 is TGTGCCAGCAGCTTAAAGGGGGAAGAAAAACTGTTTTTT. Its translation is CASSLKGEEKLFF.

J is TRBJ2-5 and V is TRBV6-2 or TRBV6-3, with D possibly being TRBD2 (6 bases). Germline V lookup: CDR1 MNHEY, CDR2 SVGEGT. Trimming took off 4 bases at V and 5 bases at J, with 20 bases between the two ends. CDR3 size: 16 residues. The CDR3: CASSSPSWLGRETQYF. The CDR3 DNA follows: TGTGCCAGCAGTTCCCCCTCGTGGCTTGGGAGGGAGACCCAGTACTTC.

This chain links TRBV6-5 with TRBJ1-1, with TRBD1 as a possible D gene (6 bases). CDR3 length equals 13 residues. The germline CDR1 and CDR2 sequences are MNHEY and SVGAGI. V gave up 7 bases and J gave up 3 bases, with 12 bases separating them. This chain's CDR3 is CASIEGGYTEAFF. In nucleotides, the CDR3 is TGTGCCAGCATAGAAGGGGGGTACACTGAAGCTTTCTTT.

The genes are TRBV6-2 or TRBV6-3 and TRBJ2-7; TRBD2 matches at 10 bases. CDR1 and CDR2 from the germline V gene are MNHEY and SVGEGT. Trimming cost V 6 bases and J 3 bases; bases outside gene matches: 5. There are 14 residues in the CDR3. CDR3 amino acids: CASRPSGSRYEQYF. CDR3 nucleotide sequence: TGTGCCAGCAGGCCTAGCGGGAGTCGCTACGAGCAGTACTTC.

The chain couples TRBV2 to TRBJ2-2, with 7 nucleotides matching TRBD2. Germline trimming cut 7 bases from V and 0 bases from J; bases unmatched to any gene: 5. The germline CDR1 and CDR2 sequences are SNHLY and FYNNEI. The CDR3 contains 15 residues. In DNA form, the CDR3 reads TGTGCCAGCAACGAAGGACTAGCGAACACCGGGGAGCTGTTTTTT. It codes for CASNEGLANTGELFF.

This sequence joins TRBV3-1 (or the pseudogene TRBV3-2) and TRBJ2-1; TRBD2 agrees at 7 bases. Germline CDR1 and CDR2: LGHDT and YNNKEL (reference sequence). The length of the CDR3 is 16 residues. With V trimmed by 4 bases and J by 5 bases, 11 bases remained unmatched. The chain's CDR3 is CASSPYPAGDNNEQFF. Written as DNA, the CDR3 is TGTGCCAGCAGCCCCTACCCCGCGGGAGATAACAATGAGCAGTTCTTC.

This chain links TRBV11-3 with TRBJ1-2; 7 positions agree with TRBD1. In germline, CDR1 is SGHNT, CDR2 YENEEA. The V segment lost 5 bases and the J segment 0 bases; nucleotides outside the gene matches: 6. The CDR3 extends over 15 amino acids. The CDR3 reads CASSGGTEPNYGYTF. In DNA form, the CDR3 reads TGTGCCAGCAGCGGGGGGACAGAGCCTAACTATGGCTACACCTTC.

The chain combines TRBV3-1 (or the pseudogene TRBV3-2) with TRBJ1-5; the D is unclear. The CDR3 is 10 residues long. The germline V and J ends were trimmed by 7 bases and 10 bases, with 8 bases remaining between them. Germline CDR1 reads LGHDT; CDR2 reads YNNKEL (reference sequence). CDR3 region: CASNLIPQHF. In DNA, the CDR3 is TGTGCCAGCAACCTAATCCCCCAGCATTTT.

This chain links TRBV12-3 or TRBV12-4 with TRBJ2-7; 8 bases are a match to TRBD1. The CDR3 is 13 amino acids. V was clipped by 7 bases and J by 4 bases; unmatched bases: 6. The DNA for the CDR3 is TGTGCCAGCAACAGACAGGGGAGATACGAGCAGTACTTC. Translating gives CASNRQGRYEQYF.

Written as DNA, the CDR3 is TGTGCCAGCAGCGAACTAGCGGGAGGCTACGAGCAGTACTTC. Translation gives CASSELAGGYEQYF. The rearrangement links TRBV7-9 to TRBJ2-7; 12 nucleotides align to TRBD2. The V segment lost 5 bases and the J segment 3 bases; nucleotides outside the gene matches: 2. The CDR3 sequence is 14 residues long. Germline CDR1 SEHNR, CDR2 FQNEAQ (reference sequence).

CDR3 bases: TGTGCTAGTGGTTTGGGGGCAGGGATCGACAATGAGCAGTTCTTC. Encoded protein: CASGLGAGIDNEQFF. The rearrangement links TRBV12-5 to TRBJ2-1; TRBD1 is a possible D gene (5 bases). Looked up from germline, CDR1 is LGHNT and CDR2 is FRNRAP. This CDR3 spans 15 amino acids. V was clipped by 1 base and J by 5 bases, with 12 bases between them.

The chain joins TRBV6-6 to TRBJ1-5; 10 bases line up with TRBD1. The CDR3 has 15 amino acids. CDR1 and CDR2 (germline): MNHNY, SVGAGI (reference sequence). After removal of 6 bases from V and 7 bases from J, the junction contained 9 bases not matched to a gene. CDR3 residues: CASSSGTGERQPQHF. In DNA, the CDR3 is TGTGCCAGCAGCTCCGGGACAGGGGAAAGGCAGCCCCAGCATTTT.

The rearrangement joins TRBV6-5 to TRBJ1-2; D unclear. The length of the CDR3 is 15 residues. Germline CDR1 MNHEY, CDR2 SVGAGI. Trimming shortened V by 5 bases and J by 3 bases, and 16 bases separated the two germline ends. The CDR3 sequence: CASSKTRETYYGYTF. The CDR3, as DNA: TGTGCCAGCAGTAAAACCCGCGAGACCTACTATGGCTACACCTTC.

The rearrangement links TRBV5-1 to TRBJ1-2; TRBD1 is a possible D gene (5 bases). The V end lost 4 bases, the J end lost 3 bases, and 16 bases lay between the germline ends. The CDR3 is made up of 15 amino acids. In germline, CDR1 is SGHRS, CDR2 YFSETQ. The CDR3 coding sequence is TGCGCCAGCAGCATTGAACCGGGACGCGACTATGGCTACACCTTC. This sequence encodes CASSIEPGRDYGYTF.

V usage is TRBV7-2 and J usage is TRBJ1-3; 9 bases align to TRBD1. CDR1 is SGHTA, CDR2 FQGNSA, per germline. The CDR3 is 14 residues long. With 6 bases clipped from V and 3 bases from J, the junction kept 3 bases outside the gene matches. The CDR3 sequence: CASRQGAYGNTIYF. The CDR3, as DNA: TGTGCCAGCAGACAGGGGGCTTATGGAAACACCATATATTTT.